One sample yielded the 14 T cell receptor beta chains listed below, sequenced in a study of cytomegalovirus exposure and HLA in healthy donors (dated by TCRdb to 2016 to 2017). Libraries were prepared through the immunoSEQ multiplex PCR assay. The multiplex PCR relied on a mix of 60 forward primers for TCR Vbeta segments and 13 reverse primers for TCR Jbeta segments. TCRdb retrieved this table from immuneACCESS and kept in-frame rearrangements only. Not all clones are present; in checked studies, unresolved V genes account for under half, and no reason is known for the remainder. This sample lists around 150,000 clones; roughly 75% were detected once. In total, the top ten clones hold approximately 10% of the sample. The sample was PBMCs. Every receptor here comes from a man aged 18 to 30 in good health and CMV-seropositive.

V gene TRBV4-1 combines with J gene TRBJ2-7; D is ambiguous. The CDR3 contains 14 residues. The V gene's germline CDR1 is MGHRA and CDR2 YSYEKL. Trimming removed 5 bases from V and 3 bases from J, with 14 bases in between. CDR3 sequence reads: CASSEWRKNYEQYF. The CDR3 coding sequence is TGCGCCAGCAGCGAGTGGCGGAAGAACTACGAGCAGTACTTC.

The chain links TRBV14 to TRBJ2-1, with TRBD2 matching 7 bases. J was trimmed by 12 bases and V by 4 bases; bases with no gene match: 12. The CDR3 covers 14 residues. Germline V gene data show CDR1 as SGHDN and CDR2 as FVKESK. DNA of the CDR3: TGTGCCAGCAGCCCGGAGGGGCGGGAGCGTTTGCAGTTCTTC. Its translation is CASSPEGRERLQFF.

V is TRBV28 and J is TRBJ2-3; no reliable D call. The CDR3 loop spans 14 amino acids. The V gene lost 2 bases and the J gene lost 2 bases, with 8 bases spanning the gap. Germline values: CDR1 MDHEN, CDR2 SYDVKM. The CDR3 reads CASSLLPNTDTQYF. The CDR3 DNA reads TGTGCCAGCAGTTTACTTCCTAACACAGATACGCAGTATTTT.

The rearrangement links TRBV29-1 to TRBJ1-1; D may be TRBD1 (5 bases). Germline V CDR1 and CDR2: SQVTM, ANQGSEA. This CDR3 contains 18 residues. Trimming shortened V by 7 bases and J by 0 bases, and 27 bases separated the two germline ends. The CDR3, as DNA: TGCAGCGCCCAGTCGGCGGGGGGTAATGGGTTGGTGAACACTGAAGCTTTCTTT. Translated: CSAQSAGGNGLVNTEAFF. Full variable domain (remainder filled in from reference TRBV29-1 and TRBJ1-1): SAVISQKPSRDICQRGTSLTIQCQVDSQVTMMFWYRQQPGQSLTLIATANQGSEATYESGFVIDKFPISRPNLTFSTLTVSNMSPEDSSIYLCSAQSAGGNGLVNTEAFFGQGTRLTVV.

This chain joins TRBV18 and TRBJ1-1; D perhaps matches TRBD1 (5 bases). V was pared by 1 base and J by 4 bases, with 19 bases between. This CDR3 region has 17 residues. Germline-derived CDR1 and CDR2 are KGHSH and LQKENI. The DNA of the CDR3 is TGTGCCAGCTCACCACTTTCAGGCAGGGTCGGTGGCACTGAAGCTTTCTTT. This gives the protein CASSPLSGRVGGTEAFF.

The DNA for the CDR3 is TGTGCCTGGAGTGTACAGCTTTTGAACACTGAAGCTTTCTTT. As protein: CAWSVQLLNTEAFF. The chain carries TRBV30 and TRBJ1-1; D gene unclear. This CDR3 contains 14 residues. Trimming left V 0 bases short and J 0 bases short, with 8 bases between. The germline CDR1 and CDR2 sequences are GTSNPN and SVGIG (reference sequence).

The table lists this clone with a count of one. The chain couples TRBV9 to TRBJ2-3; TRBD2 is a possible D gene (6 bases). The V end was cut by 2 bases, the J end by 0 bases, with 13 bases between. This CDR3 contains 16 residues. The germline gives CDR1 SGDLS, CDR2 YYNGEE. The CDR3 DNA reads TGTGCCAGCAGCGTTTCGCAAGGGACTAGCACAGATACGCAGTATTTT. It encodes CASSVSQGTSTDTQYF. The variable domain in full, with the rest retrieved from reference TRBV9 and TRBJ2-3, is DSGVTQTPKHLITATGQRVTLRCSPRSGDLSVYWYQQSLDQGLQFLIQYYNGEERAKGNILERFSAQQFPDLHSELNLSSLELGDSALYFCASSVSQGTSTDTQYFGPGTRLTVL.

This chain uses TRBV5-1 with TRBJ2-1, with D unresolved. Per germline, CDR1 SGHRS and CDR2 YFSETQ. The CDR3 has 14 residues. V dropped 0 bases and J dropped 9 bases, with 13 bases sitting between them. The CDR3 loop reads CASSLGLEPGEQFF. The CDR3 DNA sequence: TGCGCCAGCAGCTTGGGTCTAGAACCGGGTGAGCAGTTCTTC.

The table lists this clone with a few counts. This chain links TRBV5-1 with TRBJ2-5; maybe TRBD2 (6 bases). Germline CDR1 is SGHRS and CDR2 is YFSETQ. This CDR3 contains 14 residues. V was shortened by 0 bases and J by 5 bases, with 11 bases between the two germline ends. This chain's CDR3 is CASSLEGRSETQYF. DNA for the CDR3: TGCGCCAGCAGCTTGGAAGGGAGGAGCGAGACCCAGTACTTC.

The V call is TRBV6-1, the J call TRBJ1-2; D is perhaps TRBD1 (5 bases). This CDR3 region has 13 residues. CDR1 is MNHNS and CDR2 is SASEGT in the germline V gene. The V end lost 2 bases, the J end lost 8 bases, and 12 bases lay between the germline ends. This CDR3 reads CASSETGQGGYTF. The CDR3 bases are TGTGCCAGCAGTGAAACAGGACAAGGGGGCTACACCTTC.

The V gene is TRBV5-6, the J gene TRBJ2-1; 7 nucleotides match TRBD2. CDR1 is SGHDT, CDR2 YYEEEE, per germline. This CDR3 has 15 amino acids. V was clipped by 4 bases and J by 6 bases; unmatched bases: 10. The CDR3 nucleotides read TGTGCCAGCAGCACAAAAAAACTAGCGAGCAATGAGCAGTTCTTC. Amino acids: CASSTKKLASNEQFF.

The CDR3 spells CAWSHPGGIEQYF. CDR3 in DNA: TGTGCCTGGAGCCACCCGGGGGGGATCGAGCAGTACTTC. The V call is TRBV30, the J call TRBJ2-7; 8 positions agree with TRBD2. This CDR3 has 13 amino acids. The germline gives CDR1 GTSNPN, CDR2 SVGIG (reference sequence). V dropped 3 bases and J dropped 6; count of bases not matched to a gene: 7.

The CDR3 DNA sequence: TGTGCCAGCAGTCCTACGTCCACGGGACAGGGTATCTACACCTTC. It is translated as CASSPTSTGQGIYTF. The genes are TRBV27 and TRBJ1-2; 9 bases fit TRBD1. After removal of 5 bases from V and 10 bases from J, the junction contained 14 bases not matched to a gene. Germline lookup yields CDR1 MNHEY and CDR2 SMNVEV (reference sequence). The CDR3 sequence is 15 residues long.

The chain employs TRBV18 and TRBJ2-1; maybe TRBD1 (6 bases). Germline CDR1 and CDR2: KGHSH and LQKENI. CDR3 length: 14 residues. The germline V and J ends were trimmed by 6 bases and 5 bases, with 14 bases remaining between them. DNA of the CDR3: TGTGCCAGCTCTCCTGGGACAACCCACAATGAGCAGTTCTTC. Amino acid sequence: CASSPGTTHNEQFF.